This T cell receptor beta chain is from a study of T cell responses to AZD1222 COVID-19 vaccine. Study-wide context: Whether given at about 4 or about 12 weeks, second doses were pooled. Study results and limitations: Repertoire samples came only from after the peak T cell response. Only a handful of AZD1222 recipients, more than five in all, had baseline seropositivity.

This CDR3 is built from 13 residues. Germline assignment: CDR1 LNHDA and CDR2 SQIVND (reference sequence). The ends were cut back, 7 bases at V and 0 bases at J, with 9 bases in the middle. As regards this clone: Antigen unknown.

Produced via immunoSEQ multiplex PCR; TCRdb's table is partial and in-frame only. The sample comprises about 140,000 clones, approximately 90% of which are singletons, and about 3% rests with the top ten. This TCR derives from an adult in good health. The source was peripheral blood, collected on day 0 of AZD1222 vaccination. V and J are TRBV19 and TRBJ1-1; D unresolved. The CDR3 is CASIRKMNTEAFF. In nucleotides, the CDR3 is TGTGCCAGTATCCGAAAGATGAACACTGAAGCTTTCTTT.